Detailed here is one T cell receptor (beta chain). Its target is unknown. TCRdb called the PCR reads again in MiXCR, with one record for every CDR3 protein. This table holds hundreds of thousands of distinct CDR3 sequences, 20% to 25% found once. This entry is derived from a study of molecular identifiers for immune sequencing clone quantification. Naive CD8 library inputs spanned about 17,000 to 1,000,000 sorted cells and 10%, 30% or 50% RNA. Based on a CD8+CD4-CCR7+CD45RA+ profile, naive CD8 T cells were sorted. The germline V gene has CDR1 SGHKS and CDR2 YYEKEE (reference sequence). This CDR3 is built from 16 residues. V was pared by 5 bases and J by 1 base, with 9 bases of the junction left unmatched. Overall study results and limits: Highly expanded clone sizes could be underestimated through barcode sharing by identical TCR molecules. In naive cells, clones above 20 RNA copies held under 1% of molecules, whereas in effector cells they held over 99%.

The TCR originated in a human donor in good health. Some libraries in this study had Jurkat cell RNA spiked in. The sample taken for sequencing was naive CD8+ T cells from blood, with Jurkat cell RNA spiked in. The sample's subset: FACS-sorted CD8+CD4-CCR7+CD45RA+ naive T cells. The chain combines TRBV5-5 with TRBJ2-7; 10 bases match TRBD2. The CDR3 reads CASRETGTSASYEQYF. DNA of the CDR3: TGTGCCAGCAGAGAGACCGGGACTAGCGCGTCCTACGAGCAGTACTTC. Looking up the rest from reference TRBV5-5 and TRBJ2-7 gives the full variable domain: DAGVTQSPTHLIKTRGQQVTLRCSPISGHKSVSWYQQVLGQGPQFIFQYYEKEERGRGNFPDRFSARQFPNYSSELNVNALLLGDSALYLCASRETGTSASYEQYFGPGTRLTVT.